Listed below are T cell receptor beta chains from one sample, sequenced in a study of T-cell reconstitution after alpha-beta-depleted transplantation in children. TCRdb called the PCR reads again in MiXCR, with one record for every CDR3 protein. The sample lists roughly 300,000 distinct CDR3 sequences, 9.9% occurring once. The sample here was PBMCs from the stem cell graft donor, taken from the stem cell graft. Receptors were obtained from a human donor who donated a stem cell graft to a child with SCID. Both conserved end residues are part of each CDR3. D genes are given only for firm matches. Not all rows give a size; the values are once, few, many and, for expanded clones, a class.

cdr3_length,clone_size,v_call,j_call,d_call,cdr3_aa,cdr3_nt
12,many,TRBV10-3,TRBJ2-1,.,CAIRDRDNEQFF,TGTGCCATCAGGGACCGAGACAATGAGCAGTTCTTC
15,.,TRBV7-6,TRBJ2-5,.,CASSSGPTRQETQYF,TGTGCCAGCAGCTCTGGCCCCACTCGTCAAGAGACCCAGTACTTC
14,.,TRBV5-1,TRBJ2-6,.,CASSSDTPFNVLTF,TGCGCCAGCAGCTCCGATACCCCTTTCAACGTCCTGACTTTC
12,many,TRBV25-1,TRBJ1-5,.,CASSEGSRAQHF,TGTGCCAGCAGTGAGGGGTCCAGAGCCCAGCATTTT
13,.,TRBV5-1,TRBJ2-7,.,CASSRGPLYEQYF,TGCGCCAGCAGTCGAGGGCCCCTCTACGAGCAGTACTTC
14,few,TRBV7-8,TRBJ2-2,.,CASSLTTVGGELFF,TGTGCCAGCAGCCTTACGACAGTCGGCGGGGAGCTGTTTTTT
16,.,TRBV5-1,TRBJ2-2,.,CASSTPQAYNTGELFF,TGCGCCAGCAGCACCCCTCAGGCGTACAACACCGGGGAGCTGTTTTTT
20,few,TRBV11-1,TRBJ2-6,.,CASSSNLGVLQGNGANVLTF,TGTGCCAGCAGCTCAAACCTAGGGGTCCTACAGGGCAATGGGGCCAACGTCCTGACTTTC
13,.,TRBV5-1,TRBJ1-1,.,CASSYDGDTEAFF,TGCGCCAGCAGTTATGATGGGGACACTGAAGCTTTCTTT
16,many,TRBV7-4,TRBJ2-3,.,CASSLGHRDKEDTQYF,TGTGCCAGCAGCTTAGGGCACAGGGACAAAGAAGATACGCAGTATTTT